Each of the 11 T cell receptor beta chains below was sequenced from the same sample in a study of blood T cells in healthy people across ages. For the second PCR, which ran for about 7 to 12 cycles, a sample-barcoded 5' primer and a J-beta primer mix were used. TCRdb re-called the 5' RACE reads through MiXCR, storing one row per CDR3 protein. This repertoire shows some 1.4 million distinct CDR3 sequences, around 42% found once; its top ten account for 6.5% to 10%. Sequenced input: blood. The receptors shown here come from a woman between 18 and 29 years old in good health.

The genes are TRBV6-5 and TRBJ1-2; no definite D call. The V gene lost 6 bases and the J gene lost 6 bases, with 14 bases spanning the gap. From germline, CDR1 is MNHEY and CDR2 SVGAGI. This CDR3 contains 13 residues. The CDR3 nucleotides read TGTGCCAGCAGGACGTGGGGAAGTAATGGCTACACCTTC. As protein: CASRTWGSNGYTF.

This chain links TRBV7-9 with TRBJ2-1, with 9 bases lining up with TRBD2. Germline assignment: CDR1 SEHNR and CDR2 FQNEAQ (reference sequence). The CDR3 contains 16 residues. The V gene end was trimmed by 1 base and the J gene end by 7 bases; junction bases not matched to a gene: 8. CDR3 in DNA: TGTGCCAGCAGCTTAGGAGGACTAGCGTATAGGAATGAGCAGTTCTTC. It is translated as CASSLGGLAYRNEQFF.

This clonotype was detected many times. This chain uses TRBV20-1 with TRBJ2-3; D is uncertain. V shed 7 bases and J shed 2 bases, with 13 bases lying between them. This CDR3 has 13 residues. The germline V gene encodes CDR1 DFQATT and CDR2 SNEGSKA (reference sequence). In DNA form, the CDR3 reads TGCAGTGGACGCCGGACCCACACAGATACGCAGTATTTT. As protein: CSGRRTHTDTQYF.

The chain recombines TRBV10-3 with TRBJ2-4, with D tentatively TRBD2 (6 bases). The germline CDR1 and CDR2 sequences are ENHRY and SYGVKD. Trimming removed 8 bases at V and 7 bases at J, with 18 bases between. There are 14 residues in the CDR3. The CDR3 DNA reads as TGTGCCATCGCTACCCCCGGGGGTGAGAACATTCAGTACTTC. This sequence encodes CAIATPGGENIQYF.

The rearrangement links TRBV28 to TRBJ2-4; D ambiguous. CDR3 length: 14 amino acids. V was trimmed by 6 bases and J by 1 base, leaving 10 bases between them. Germline V gene lookup returns CDR1 MDHEN and CDR2 SYDVKM. CDR3 protein: CASRASNAKNIQYF. The CDR3, as DNA: TGTGCCAGCAGGGCCTCCAACGCCAAAAACATTCAGTACTTC.

This clonotype turned up a few times. The chain joins TRBV2 to TRBJ2-3; D ambiguous. This CDR3 has 15 residues. Trimming pared 4 bases from V and 1 base from J, leaving 12 bases between. Germline CDR1 reads SNHLY; CDR2 reads FYNNEI. The CDR3 sequence is CASSGTPQRTDTQYF. The DNA of the CDR3 is TGTGCCAGCAGTGGAACCCCTCAACGCACAGATACGCAGTATTTT.

This clonotype occurred a few times. Here the CDR3 reads CATSDSRGKANYGYTF. CDR3 DNA: TGTGCCACCAGTGATTCGAGGGGGAAAGCTAACTATGGCTACACCTTC. The gene calls are TRBV24-1 and TRBJ1-2; perhaps TRBD1 as D (6 bases). The CDR3 consists of 16 residues. From germline, CDR1 is KGHDR and CDR2 SFDVKD. Trimming took off 2 bases at V and 0 bases at J, with 12 bases between the two ends.

The genes are TRBV6-2 or TRBV6-3 and TRBJ1-5; D is undetermined. The CDR3 contains 12 residues. The V gene lost 7 bases and the J gene lost 4 bases, with 8 bases spanning the gap. CDR1 MNHEY and CDR2 SVGEGT come from the germline V gene. The CDR3 reads CASMAANQPQHF. CDR3 nucleotide sequence: TGTGCCAGCATGGCAGCAAATCAGCCCCAGCATTTT.

This chain uses TRBV4-1 with TRBJ1-2; D gene ambiguous. The CDR3 consists of 15 residues. Germline CDR1 is MGHRA and CDR2 is YSYEKL. Trimming removed 0 bases at V and 0 bases at J, with 8 bases between. CDR3 residues: CASSQERAANYGYTF. For the CDR3, the DNA is TGCGCCAGCAGCCAAGAAAGGGCAGCTAACTATGGCTACACCTTC.

The chain links TRBV3-1 to TRBJ2-3; possibly TRBD1 for D (7 bases). CDR1 and CDR2 from the germline V gene are LGHDT and YNNKEL (reference sequence). The CDR3 contains 15 residues. V shed 6 bases and J shed 1 base, with 14 bases lying between them. The CDR3 DNA sequence: TGTGCCAGCAGGCAACAGGGGACTGGCACAGATACGCAGTATTTT. Its protein is CASRQQGTGTDTQYF.

The gene calls are TRBV3-1 and TRBJ2-4; tentatively, D is TRBD1 (6 bases). The V end lost 2 bases, the J end lost 7 bases, and 18 bases lay between the germline ends. This CDR3 region has 16 residues. CDR1 LGHDT and CDR2 YNNKEL come from the germline V gene (reference sequence). The CDR3 loop reads CASSQTFGGGGNIQYF. DNA of the CDR3: TGTGCCAGCAGCCAAACTTTTGGGGGTGGGGGCAACATTCAGTACTTC.